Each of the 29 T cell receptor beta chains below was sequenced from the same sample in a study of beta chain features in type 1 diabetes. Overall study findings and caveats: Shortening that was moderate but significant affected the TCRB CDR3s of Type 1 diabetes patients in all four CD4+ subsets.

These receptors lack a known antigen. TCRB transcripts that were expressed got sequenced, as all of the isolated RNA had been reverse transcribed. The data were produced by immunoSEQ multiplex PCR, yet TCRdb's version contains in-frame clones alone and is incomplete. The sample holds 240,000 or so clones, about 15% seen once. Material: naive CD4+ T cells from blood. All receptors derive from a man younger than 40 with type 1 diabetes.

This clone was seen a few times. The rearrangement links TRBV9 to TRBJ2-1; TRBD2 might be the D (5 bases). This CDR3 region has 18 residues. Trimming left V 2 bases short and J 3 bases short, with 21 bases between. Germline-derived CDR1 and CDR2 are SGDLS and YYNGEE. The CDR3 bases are TGTGCCAGCAGCGTTGAACTAGGAACTTCGTTCGGCTACAATGAGCAGTTCTTC. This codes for CASSVELGTSFGYNEQFF.

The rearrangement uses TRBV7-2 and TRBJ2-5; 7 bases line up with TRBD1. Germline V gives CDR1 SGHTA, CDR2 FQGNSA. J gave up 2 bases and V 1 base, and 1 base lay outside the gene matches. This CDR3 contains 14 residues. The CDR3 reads CASSLDRGQETQYF. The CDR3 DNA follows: TGTGCCAGCAGCTTAGACAGGGGACAAGAGACCCAGTACTTC. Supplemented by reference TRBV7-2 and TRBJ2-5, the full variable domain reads GAGVSQSPSNKVTEKGKDVELRCDPISGHTALYWYRQSLGQGLEFLIYFQGNSAPDKSGLPSDRFSAERTGGSVSTLTIQRTQQEDSAVYLCASSLDRGQETQYFGPGTRLLVL.

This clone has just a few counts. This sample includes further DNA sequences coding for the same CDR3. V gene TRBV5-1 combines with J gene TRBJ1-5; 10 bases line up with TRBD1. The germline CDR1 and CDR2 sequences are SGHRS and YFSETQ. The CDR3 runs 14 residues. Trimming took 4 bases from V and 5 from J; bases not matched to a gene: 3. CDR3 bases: TGCGCCAGCAGCCCCGGGACAGGGGATCAGCCCCAGCATTTT. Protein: CASSPGTGDQPQHF.

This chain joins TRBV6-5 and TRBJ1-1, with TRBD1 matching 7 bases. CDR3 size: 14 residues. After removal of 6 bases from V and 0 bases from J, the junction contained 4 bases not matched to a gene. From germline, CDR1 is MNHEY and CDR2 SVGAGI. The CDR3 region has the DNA TGTGCCAGCAGCCCCGGGACAGTGAACACTGAAGCTTTCTTT. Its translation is CASSPGTVNTEAFF.

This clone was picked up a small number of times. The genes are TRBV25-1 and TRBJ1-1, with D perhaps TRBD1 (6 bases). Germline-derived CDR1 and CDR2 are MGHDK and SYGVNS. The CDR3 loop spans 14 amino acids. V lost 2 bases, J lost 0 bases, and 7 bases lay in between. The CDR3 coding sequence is TGTGCCAGCAGTGAAGGACAGATGAACACTGAAGCTTTCTTT. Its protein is CASSEGQMNTEAFF.

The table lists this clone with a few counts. The CDR3 sequence: CASSPSTGGFEKLFF. Here the CDR3 DNA reads TGTGCCAGCTCACCTTCGACAGGGGGTTTTGAAAAACTGTTTTTT. The gene calls are TRBV18 and TRBJ1-4; 9 bases match TRBD1. The CDR3 covers 15 residues. Per germline, CDR1 KGHSH and CDR2 LQKENI. With 3 bases clipped from V and 7 bases from J, the junction kept 6 bases outside the gene matches.

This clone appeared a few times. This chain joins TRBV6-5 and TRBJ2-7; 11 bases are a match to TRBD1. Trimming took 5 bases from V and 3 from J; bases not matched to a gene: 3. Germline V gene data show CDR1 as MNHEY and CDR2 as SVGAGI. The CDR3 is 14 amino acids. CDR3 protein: CASSGGTGGYEQYF. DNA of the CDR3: TGTGCCAGCAGTGGGGGGACAGGGGGCTACGAGCAGTACTTC.

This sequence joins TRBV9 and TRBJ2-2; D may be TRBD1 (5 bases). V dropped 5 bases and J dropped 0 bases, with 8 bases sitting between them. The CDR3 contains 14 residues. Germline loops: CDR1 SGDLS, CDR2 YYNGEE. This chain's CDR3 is CASSLTANTGELFF. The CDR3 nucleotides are TGTGCCAGCAGTCTGACAGCGAACACCGGGGAGCTGTTTTTT.

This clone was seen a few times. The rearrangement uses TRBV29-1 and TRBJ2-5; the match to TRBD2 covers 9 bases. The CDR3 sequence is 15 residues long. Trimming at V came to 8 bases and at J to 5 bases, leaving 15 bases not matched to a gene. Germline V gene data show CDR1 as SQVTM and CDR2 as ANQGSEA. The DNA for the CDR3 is TGCAGCTTCAGTGTGGTAGCGGGAGTCGGTGAGACCCAGTACTTC. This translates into CSFSVVAGVGETQYF. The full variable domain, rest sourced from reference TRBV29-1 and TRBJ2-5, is SAVISQKPSRDICQRGTSLTIQCQVDSQVTMMFWYRQQPGQSLTLIATANQGSEATYESGFVIDKFPISRPNLTFSTLTVSNMSPEDSSIYLCSFSVVAGVGETQYFGPGTRLLVL.

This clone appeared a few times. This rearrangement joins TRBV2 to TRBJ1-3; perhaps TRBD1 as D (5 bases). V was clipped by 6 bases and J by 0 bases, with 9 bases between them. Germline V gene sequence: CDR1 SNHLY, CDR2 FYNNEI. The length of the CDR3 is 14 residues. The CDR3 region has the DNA TGTGCCAGCAGGCGACAGAGCTCTGGAAACACCATATATTTT. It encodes CASRRQSSGNTIYF. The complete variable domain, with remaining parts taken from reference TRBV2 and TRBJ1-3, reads EPEVTQTPSHQVTQMGQEVILRCVPISNHLYFYWYRQILGQKVEFLVSFYNNEISEKSEIFDDQFSVERPDGSNFTLKIRSTKLEDSAMYFCASRRQSSGNTIYFGEGSWLTVV.

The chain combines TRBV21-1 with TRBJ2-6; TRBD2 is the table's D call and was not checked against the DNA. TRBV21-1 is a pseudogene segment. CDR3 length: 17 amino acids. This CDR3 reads CASSKGERAPKANVLTF. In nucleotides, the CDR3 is TGTGCCAGCAGCAAAGGGGAGCGGGCCCCGAAGGCCAACGTCCTGACTTTC.

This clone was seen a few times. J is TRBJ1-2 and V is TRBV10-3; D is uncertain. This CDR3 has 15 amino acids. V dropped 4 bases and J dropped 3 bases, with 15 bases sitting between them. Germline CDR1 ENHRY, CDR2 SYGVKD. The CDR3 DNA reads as TGTGCCATCAGTGGGCCGGGAGCCCCTGACTATGGCTACACCTTC. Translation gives CAISGPGAPDYGYTF.

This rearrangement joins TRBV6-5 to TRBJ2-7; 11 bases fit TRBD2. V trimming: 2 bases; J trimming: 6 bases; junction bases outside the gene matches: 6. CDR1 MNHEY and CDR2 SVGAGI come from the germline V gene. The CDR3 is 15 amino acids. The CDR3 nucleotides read TGTGCCAGCAGTTACAGCCTAGCGGGGGGCTTCGAGCAGTACTTC. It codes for CASSYSLAGGFEQYF.

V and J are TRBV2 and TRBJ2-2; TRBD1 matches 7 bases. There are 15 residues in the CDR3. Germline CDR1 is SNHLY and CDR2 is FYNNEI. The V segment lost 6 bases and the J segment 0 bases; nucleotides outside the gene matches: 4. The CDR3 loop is CASRAGTANTGELFF. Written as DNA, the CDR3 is TGTGCCAGCAGGGCCGGGACAGCGAACACCGGGGAGCTGTTTTTT.

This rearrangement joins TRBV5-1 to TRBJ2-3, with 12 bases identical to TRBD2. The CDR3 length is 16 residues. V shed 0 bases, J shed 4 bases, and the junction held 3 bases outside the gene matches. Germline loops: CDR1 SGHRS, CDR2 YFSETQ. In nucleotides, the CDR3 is TGCGCCAGCAGCTTGGTTGGACTAGCGGGACCAGATACGCAGTATTTT. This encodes CASSLVGLAGPDTQYF.

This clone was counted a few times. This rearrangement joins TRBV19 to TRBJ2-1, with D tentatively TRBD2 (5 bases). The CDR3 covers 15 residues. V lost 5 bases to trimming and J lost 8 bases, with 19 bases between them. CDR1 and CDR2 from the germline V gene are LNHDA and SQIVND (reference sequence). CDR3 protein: CASSPWEQIGDEQFF. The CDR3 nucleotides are TGTGCCAGTAGTCCCTGGGAGCAGATTGGCGATGAGCAGTTCTTC.

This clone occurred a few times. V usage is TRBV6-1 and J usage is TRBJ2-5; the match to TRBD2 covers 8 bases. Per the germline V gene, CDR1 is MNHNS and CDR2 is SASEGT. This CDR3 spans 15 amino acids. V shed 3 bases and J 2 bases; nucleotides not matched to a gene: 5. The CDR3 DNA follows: TGTGCCAGCAGTGACGGAACGGGGGGGCAAGAGACCCAGTACTTC. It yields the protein CASSDGTGGQETQYF.

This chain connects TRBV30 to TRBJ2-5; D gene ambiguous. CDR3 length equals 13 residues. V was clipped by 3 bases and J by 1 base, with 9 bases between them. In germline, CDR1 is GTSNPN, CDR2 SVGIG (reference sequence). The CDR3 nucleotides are TGTGCCTGGAGCCAATCTAGCCAAGAGACCCAGTACTTC. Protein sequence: CAWSQSSQETQYF.

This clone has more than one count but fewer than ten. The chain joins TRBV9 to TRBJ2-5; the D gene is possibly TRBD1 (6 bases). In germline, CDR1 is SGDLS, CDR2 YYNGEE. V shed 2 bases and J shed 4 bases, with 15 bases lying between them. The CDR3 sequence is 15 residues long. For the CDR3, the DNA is TGTGCCAGCAGCGTTTCACAGGGCGTGGGAGAGACCCAGTACTTC. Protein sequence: CASSVSQGVGETQYF.

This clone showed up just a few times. The CDR3 is CASSQEGRTGGQHF. CDR3 bases: TGCGCCAGCAGCCAAGAAGGGAGGACCGGTGGCCAGCATTTT. The J gene is TRBJ1-5, the V gene TRBV4-1; no clear D gene. The CDR3 covers 14 residues. The V gene lost 0 bases and the J gene lost 12 bases, with 15 bases spanning the gap. Germline V CDR1 and CDR2: MGHRA, YSYEKL.

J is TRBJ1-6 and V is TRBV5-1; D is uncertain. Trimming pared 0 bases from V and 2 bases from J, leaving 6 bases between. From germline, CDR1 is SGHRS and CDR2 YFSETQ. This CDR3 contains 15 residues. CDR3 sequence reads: CASSLDGTYNSPLHF. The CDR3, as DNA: TGCGCCAGCAGCTTGGACGGGACCTATAATTCACCCCTCCACTTT.

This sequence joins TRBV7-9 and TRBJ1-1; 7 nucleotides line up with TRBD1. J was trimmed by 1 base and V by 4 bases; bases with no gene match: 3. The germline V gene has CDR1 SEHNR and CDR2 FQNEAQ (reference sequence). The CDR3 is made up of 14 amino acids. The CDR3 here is CASSSGQANTEAFF. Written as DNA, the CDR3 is TGTGCCAGCAGCTCTGGACAGGCGAACACTGAAGCTTTCTTT.

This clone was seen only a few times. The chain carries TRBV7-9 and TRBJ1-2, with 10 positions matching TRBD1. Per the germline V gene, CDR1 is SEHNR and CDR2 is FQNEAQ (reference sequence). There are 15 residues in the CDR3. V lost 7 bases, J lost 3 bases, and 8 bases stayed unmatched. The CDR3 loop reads CASIRDRGGYYGYTF. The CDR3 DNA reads TGTGCCAGCATCAGGGACAGGGGAGGTTACTATGGCTACACCTTC.

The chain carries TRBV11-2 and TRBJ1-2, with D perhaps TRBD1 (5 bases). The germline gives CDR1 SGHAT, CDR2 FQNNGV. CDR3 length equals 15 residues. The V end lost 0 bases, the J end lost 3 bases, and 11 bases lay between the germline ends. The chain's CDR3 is CASSLDAGSYYGYTF. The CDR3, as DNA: TGTGCCAGCAGCTTAGATGCAGGGTCCTACTATGGCTACACCTTC. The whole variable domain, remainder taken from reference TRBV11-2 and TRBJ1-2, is EAGVAQSPRYKIIEKRQSVAFWCNPISGHATLYWYQQILGQGPKLLIQFQNNGVVDDSQLPKDRFSAERLKGVDSTLKIQPAKLEDSAVYLCASSLDAGSYYGYTFGSGTRLTVV.

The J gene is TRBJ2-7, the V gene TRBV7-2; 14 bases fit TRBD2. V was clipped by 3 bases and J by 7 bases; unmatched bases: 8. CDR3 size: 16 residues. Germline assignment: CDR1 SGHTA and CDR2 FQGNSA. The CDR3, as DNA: TGTGCCAGCAGCTTGGGTCCCGGGACTAGCGGGAGTGAGCAGTACTTC. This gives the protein CASSLGPGTSGSEQYF.

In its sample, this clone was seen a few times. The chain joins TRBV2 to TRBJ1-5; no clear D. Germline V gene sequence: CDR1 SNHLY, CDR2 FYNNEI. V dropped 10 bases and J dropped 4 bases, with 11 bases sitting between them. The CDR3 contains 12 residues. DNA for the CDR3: TGTGCCACATCACGGGGAAATCAGCCCCAGCATTTT. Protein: CATSRGNQPQHF.

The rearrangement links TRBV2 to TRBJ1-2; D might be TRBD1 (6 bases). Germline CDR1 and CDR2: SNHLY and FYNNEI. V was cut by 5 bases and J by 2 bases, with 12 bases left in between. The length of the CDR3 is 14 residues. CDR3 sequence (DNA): TGTGCCAGCAGTTCAGGGGCCCTAAACTATGGCTACACCTTC. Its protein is CASSSGALNYGYTF.

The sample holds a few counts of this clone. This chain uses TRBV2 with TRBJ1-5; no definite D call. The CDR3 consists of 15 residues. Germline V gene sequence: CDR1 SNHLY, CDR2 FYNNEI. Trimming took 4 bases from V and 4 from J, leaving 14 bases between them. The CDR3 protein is CASSGSGLRNQPQHF. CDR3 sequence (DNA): TGTGCCAGCAGTGGAAGCGGGCTGCGGAATCAGCCCCAGCATTTT.

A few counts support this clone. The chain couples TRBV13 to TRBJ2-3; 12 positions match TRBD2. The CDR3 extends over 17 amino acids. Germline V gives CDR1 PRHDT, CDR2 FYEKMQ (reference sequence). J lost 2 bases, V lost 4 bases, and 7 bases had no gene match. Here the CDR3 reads CASSSRTSGDYTDTQYF. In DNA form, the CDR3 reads TGTGCCAGCAGCTCCCGGACTAGCGGGGACTACACAGATACGCAGTATTTT.